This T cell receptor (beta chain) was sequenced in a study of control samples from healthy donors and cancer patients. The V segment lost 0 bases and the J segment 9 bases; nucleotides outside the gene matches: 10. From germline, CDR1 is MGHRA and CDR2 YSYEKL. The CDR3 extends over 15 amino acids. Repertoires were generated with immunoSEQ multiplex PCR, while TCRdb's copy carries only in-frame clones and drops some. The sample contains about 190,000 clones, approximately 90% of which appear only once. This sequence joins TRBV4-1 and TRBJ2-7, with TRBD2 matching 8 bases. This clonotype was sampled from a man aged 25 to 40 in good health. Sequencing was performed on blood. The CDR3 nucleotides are TGCGCCAGCAGCCAAGACGAGCGGGGGCACGTTCGGCAGTACTTC. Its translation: CASSQDERGHVRQYF.